This T cell receptor beta chain appears in the sequencing data of a study of CD8 T cells in ankylosing spondylitis. Using its own MiXCR run on the 5' RACE reads, TCRdb lists one record per CDR3 protein. The data hold over 60,000 distinct CDR3 sequences, with roughly 5% observed a single time. The trim removed 1 base at V and 6 bases at J, leaving 6 bases unmatched. CDR3 size: 14 residues. Germline V gene lookup returns CDR1 MDHEN and CDR2 SYDVKM. This clonotype was recorded many times. The sequence derives from a male donor with ankylosing spondylitis or in good health (not recorded which). The rearrangement joins TRBV28 to TRBJ2-7; 7 bases agree with TRBD1. Material for sequencing was blood, either unsorted or a sorted T cell fraction (not recorded which). In DNA, the CDR3 is TGTGCCAGCAGTTTATCGGGACAGAATTTCGAGCAGTACTTC. Protein: CASSLSGQNFEQYF.